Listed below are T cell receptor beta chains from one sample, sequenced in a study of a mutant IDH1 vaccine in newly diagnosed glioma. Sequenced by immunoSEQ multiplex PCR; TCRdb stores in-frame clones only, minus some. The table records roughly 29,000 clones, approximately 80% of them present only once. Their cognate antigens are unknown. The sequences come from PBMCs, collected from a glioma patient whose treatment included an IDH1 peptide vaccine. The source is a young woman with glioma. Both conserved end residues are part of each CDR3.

CASSPGMNTEAFF TRBV18
CASSQERREPNEQFF TRBV4-2
CTTSGGETDTQYF TRBV10-3
CASSFSLAELSYEQYF TRBV28
CASSQPAKGDRGAKNIQYF TRBV4-1
CASSEGPADYEQYF TRBV6-1
CASSQAYEGHTEAFF TRBV4-2
CASSLSQASNYGYTF TRBV5-1
CASSRGGVYVRANEKLFF TRBV28
CASSLGANSNQPQHF TRBV11-2
CASSFRTGGDPRNEQFF TRBV5-1
CASSRGQIGTEAFF TRBV11-3
CASSARGDTNTGELFF TRBV5-1
CASRATYGYTF TRBV6-5
CASSLVLYTDTQYF TRBV5-1
CASQGARNEKLFF TRBV6-6
CASIPRGLAAYEQYF TRBV6-1
CASMTVNYGYTF TRBV28
CASSLSHPPLHF TRBV18
CASSREGRETQYF TRBV27
CASTFGGGGYTF TRBV7-8
CASSSRAAGGTGELFF TRBV9